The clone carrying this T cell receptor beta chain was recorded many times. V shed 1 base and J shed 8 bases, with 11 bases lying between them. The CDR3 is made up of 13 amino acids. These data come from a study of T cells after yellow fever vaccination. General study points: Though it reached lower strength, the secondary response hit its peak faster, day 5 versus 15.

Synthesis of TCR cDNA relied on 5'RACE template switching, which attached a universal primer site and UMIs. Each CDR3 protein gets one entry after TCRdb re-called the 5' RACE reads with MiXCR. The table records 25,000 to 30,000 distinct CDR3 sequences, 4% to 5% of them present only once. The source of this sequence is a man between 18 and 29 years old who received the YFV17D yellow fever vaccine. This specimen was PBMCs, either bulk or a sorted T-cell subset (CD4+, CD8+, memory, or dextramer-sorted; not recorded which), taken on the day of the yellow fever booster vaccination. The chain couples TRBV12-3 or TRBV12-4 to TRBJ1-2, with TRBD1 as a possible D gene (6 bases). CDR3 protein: CASSLVHREGYTF. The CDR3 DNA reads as TGTGCCAGCAGTTTAGTTCACAGGGAGGGCTACACCTTC.